This TCR beta chain appears in the sequencing data of a study of CD8 T cells in Susac syndrome. Background on the study: Within the sequenced Susac syndrome patient group, over 5 exhibited active disease and about eight were in remission. When their blood was taken, the Susac syndrome patients had either not yet had any therapy, were taking corticosteroids, or were taking intravenous immunoglobulin alone. Points from the study as a whole: In Susac patients, clonal expansion was not detected in CD4+ cells.

With respect to this clonotype: Its antigen is currently unknown.

An input of roughly 0.5 to 1 ug of RNA was subjected to reverse transcription using random hexamers. Amplification of TCR beta CDR3 spanned 54 Vbeta and 13 Jbeta via immunoSEQ multiplex PCR. TCRdb re-derived calls from the immunoSEQ multiplex PCR reads in MiXCR, one entry per CDR3 protein. The table includes roughly 200,000 distinct CDR3 sequences, about 95% detected once. From germline, CDR1 is ENHRY and CDR2 SYGVKD. The CDR3 has 16 residues. V lost 2 bases, J lost 0 bases, and 7 bases stayed unmatched. V is TRBV10-3 and J is TRBJ2-7, with TRBD2 matching over 7 bases. This TCR was recovered from a human donor with Susac syndrome. Sequencing was done on a sample of CD4+ T cells from PBMCs. The CDR3, as DNA: TGTGCCATCAGTGAGGGTGCGGGCGGGAGCTCCTACGAGCAGTACTTC. It codes for CAISEGAGGSSYEQYF.